This T cell receptor beta chain comes out of a study of spatial heterogeneity in lung cancer. The wider study: Each unique TCR and UMI combination was seen more than ten times on average in raw reads. Points from the study as a whole: Ubiquitous expanded tumor TCRs were seen in blood more at resection than at follow-up.

This clonotype has a handful of counts. What it binds is unknown. Time point in this sample: blood at routine non-recurrence follow-up after resection. Whole RNA, isolated from tumor, nontumor lung or frozen PBMC, was sequenced without prior sorting. V was pared by 1 base and J by 3 bases, with 4 bases of the junction left unmatched. CDR1 is SGHTA, CDR2 FQGNSA, per germline. This CDR3 spans 16 amino acids. MiXCR, run by TCRdb on the 5' RACE reads, gives a single entry per CDR3 protein. The sample consists of 110,000 or so distinct CDR3 sequences, 10% to 13% of them appearing once. The chain links TRBV7-2 to TRBJ2-3; TRBD2 agrees at 10 bases. This TCR was recovered from a female donor with early-stage non-small cell lung cancer. This material consisted of PBMCs, taken at follow-up. This chain's CDR3 is CASSLDGAGGTDTQYF. CDR3 nucleotide sequence: TGTGCCAGCAGCTTAGATGGAGCGGGAGGGACAGATACGCAGTATTTT.